The sequence of this T cell receptor (beta chain) was determined in a study of OX40 agonist ivuxolimab in advanced cancers. This clone was counted between two and nine times. Sequenced by immunoSEQ multiplex PCR; TCRdb stores in-frame clones only, minus some. Here the sample spans about 43,000 clones, around 85% being singletons. The V gene lost 0 bases and the J gene lost 5 bases, with 8 bases spanning the gap. Germline V gene sequence: CDR1 GTSNPN, CDR2 SVGIG (reference sequence). This CDR3 contains 12 residues. The sequencing here drew on CD4+ or CD8+ T cells sorted from blood, taken in a trial of the OX40 agonist ivuxolimab. The receptor comes from an adult with an advanced solid tumor such as melanoma, head and neck, liver or kidney cancer. The J gene is TRBJ2-7, the V gene TRBV30; either TRBD1 or TRBD2 may supply D (5 bases each). This chain's CDR3 is CAWSVMGHEQYF. The DNA for the CDR3 is TGTGCCTGGAGTGTAATGGGACACGAGCAGTACTTC.